The 8 T cell receptor beta chains presented below share a single source sample, sequenced in a study of shared clonotypes between healthy human individuals. Naivety among CD8 cells was defined by CD45RO negativity and positive CCR7 selection, thereby excluding terminally differentiated effector memory CD45RA+ cells. Sequencing used immunoSEQ multiplex PCR; TCRdb keeps in-frame clones, though not all of them. This sample yields 1.5 million to 2.5 million clones, of which roughly 94% are seen a single time; 0.95% to 1.5% belongs to the top ten. What was sequenced was naive CD8+ T cells sorted from blood. The source of these receptors is a man aged 18-30 years in good health.

The chain has TRBV4-1 and TRBJ2-2; tentative D call: TRBD1 (6 bases). This CDR3 spans 14 amino acids. V was trimmed by 4 bases and J by 5 bases, leaving 11 bases between them. Germline loops: CDR1 MGHRA, CDR2 YSYEKL. CDR3 protein: CASSRSGETGELFF. Here the CDR3 DNA reads TGCGCCAGCAGCCGCTCAGGGGAAACCGGGGAGCTGTTTTTT.

The V gene is TRBV25-1, the J gene TRBJ1-3; D is undetermined. The CDR3 extends over 14 amino acids. V was trimmed by 2 bases and J by 4 bases, leaving 9 bases between them. The germline gives CDR1 MGHDK, CDR2 SYGVNS. The CDR3 loop reads CASSEGPFGNTIYF. In nucleotides, the CDR3 is TGTGCCAGCAGTGAAGGCCCTTTCGGAAACACCATATATTTT.

The V and J genes are TRBV5-6 and TRBJ1-4; D unresolved. Trimming removed 1 base at V and 4 bases at J, with 8 bases between. The germline V gene has CDR1 SGHDT and CDR2 YYEEEE. The CDR3 consists of 14 residues. This CDR3 reads CASSLSGFNEKLFF. The CDR3, as DNA: TGTGCCAGCAGCTTGAGCGGTTTTAATGAAAAACTGTTTTTT.

This clone has just one count. This chain joins TRBV27 and TRBJ1-2; D is ambiguous. This CDR3 has 13 residues. Germline V gene data show CDR1 as MNHEY and CDR2 as SMNVEV (reference sequence). Trimming removed 4 bases at V and 8 bases at J, with 14 bases between. CDR3 region: CASSSQWPFGYTF. The CDR3 region has the DNA TGTGCCAGCAGTTCCCAGTGGCCCTTCGGCTACACCTTC.

The rearrangement links TRBV5-6 to TRBJ2-7; possible D gene TRBD1, 6 bases. Looked up from germline, CDR1 is SGHDT and CDR2 is YYEEEE. V lost 4 bases to trimming and J lost 3 bases, with 11 bases between them. This CDR3 has 13 residues. The CDR3 here is CASSPTGDYEQYF. The CDR3 nucleotides read TGTGCCAGCAGCCCGACAGGAGACTACGAGCAGTACTTC.

The chain joins TRBV7-6 to TRBJ1-5, with D perhaps TRBD1 (5 bases). Germline lookup yields CDR1 SGHVS and CDR2 FNYEAQ. The CDR3 covers 22 residues. Trimming removed 6 bases at V and 0 bases at J, with 33 bases between. For the CDR3, the DNA is TGTGCCAGCAGTCCATATACCATTACGACAGAGACCAGATTATATAGCAATCAGCCCCAGCATTTT. Its protein is CASSPYTITTETRLYSNQPQHF.

This clone was detected a few times. The chain is built from TRBV18 and TRBJ1-2; TRBD1 agrees at 10 bases. CDR1 and CDR2 (germline): KGHSH, LQKENI. V lost 8 bases, J lost 2 bases, and 8 bases stayed unmatched. This CDR3 has 15 amino acids. The CDR3 reads CASATGDRGNYGYTF. DNA for the CDR3: TGTGCCAGCGCCACAGGGGACAGGGGAAACTATGGCTACACCTTC.

The rearrangement links TRBV4-1 to TRBJ2-1, with D tentatively TRBD2 (5 bases). The germline V gene has CDR1 MGHRA and CDR2 YSYEKL. The CDR3 covers 17 residues. The V end was cut by 0 bases, the J end by 5 bases, with 17 bases between. The CDR3 sequence is CASSQDRGLISNNEQFF. As DNA, the CDR3 is TGCGCCAGCAGCCAAGATAGAGGGCTGATATCCAACAATGAGCAGTTCTTC.